The 6 T cell receptor beta chains presented below share a single source sample, sequenced in a study of T cells in Graves' hyperthyroidism and ophthalmopathy. The TCR beta CDR3 regions underwent amplification using RNA transcripts as the source. During a first-round RT-PCR of the TCR CDR3, the HTBI primer set was used. TCRdb reanalysed the multiplex PCR reads using MiXCR and keeps one entry per CDR3 protein. This table holds about 400,000 distinct CDR3 sequences, just under 15% found once. The specimen sequenced was blood. The receptors here all came from a woman younger than 45 with Graves' hyperthyroidism.

The chain links TRBV9 to TRBJ2-1; D is ambiguous. The V and J ends lost 3 bases and 6 bases respectively, with 13 bases between them. The CDR3 spans 14 residues. Germline CDR1 and CDR2: SGDLS and YYNGEE. CDR3 region: CASSAGDVRNEQFF. The CDR3 bases are TGTGCCAGCAGCGCAGGAGACGTCCGCAATGAGCAGTTCTTC.

This clonotype has ten or more counts. This rearrangement joins TRBV7-2 to TRBJ2-1; TRBD1 agrees at 7 bases. The CDR3 is made up of 14 amino acids. Germline CDR1 SGHTA, CDR2 FQGNSA. V shed 5 bases, J shed 8 bases, and the junction held 9 bases outside the gene matches. CDR3 protein: CASSQRQGWDEQFF. The CDR3 DNA reads as TGTGCCAGCAGCCAAAGACAGGGTTGGGATGAGCAGTTCTTC.

This clonotype came up many times. The CDR3 DNA follows: TGCAGCGTCTCCCGAGGGCCGGGAGAGACCCAGTACTTC. Protein sequence: CSVSRGPGETQYF. This rearrangement joins TRBV29-1 to TRBJ2-5; D possibly corresponds to TRBD2 (5 bases). V was pared by 6 bases and J by 4 bases, with 15 bases between. Germline CDR1 SQVTM, CDR2 ANQGSEA. The CDR3 is 13 residues long. The full variable domain, in which reference TRBV29-1 and TRBJ2-5 provide the parts outside the CDR3, is SAVISQKPSRDICQRGTSLTIQCQVDSQVTMMFWYRQQPGQSLTLIATANQGSEATYESGFVIDKFPISRPNLTFSTLTVSNMSPEDSSIYLCSVSRGPGETQYFGPGTRLLVL.

This clonotype was detected many times. The J gene is TRBJ2-1, the V gene TRBV18, with TRBD1 identical over 7 bases. The CDR3 runs 16 residues. Germline lookup yields CDR1 KGHSH and CDR2 LQKENI. The junction had 6 bases not matched to a gene; V was cut back by 3 bases and J by 1 base. CDR3 in amino acids: CASSPGQDLSYNEQFF. Written as DNA, the CDR3 is TGTGCCAGCTCACCTGGACAGGATTTATCCTACAATGAGCAGTTCTTC.

This clonotype was seen only a few times. An end of the junction does not agree with germline; a read error may underlie this. The chain has TRBV7-2 and TRBJ2-5; 11 positions match TRBD2. The CDR3 has 15 residues. Germline V CDR1 and CDR2: SGHTA, FQGNSA. The CDR3 loop reads CASSLLLTSGIVSHF. In nucleotides, the CDR3 is TGTGCCAGCAGCTTACTTCTGACTAGCGGGATCGTATCGCACTTC.

This clonotype appeared a few times. The rearrangement uses TRBV29-1 and TRBJ2-1, with TRBD1 matching 7 bases. The J segment lost 2 bases and the V segment lost 6 bases, leaving 7 bases of the junction unmatched. The CDR3 spans 14 residues. Germline CDR1 and CDR2: SQVTM and ANQGSEA. CDR3 coding DNA: TGCAGCGTGTCCCAGGGGGTTCCCTACAATGAGCAGTTCTTC. Protein sequence: CSVSQGVPYNEQFF.